What follows is one T cell receptor beta chain and its context. The data stem from a study of siplizumab effects on memory and regulatory T cells. Some clones are missing from TCRdb's copy, which holds only in-frame ones; the method was immunoSEQ multiplex PCR. The top ten clones hold under 0.75% of a sample with more than 85,000 clones, about 90% of them seen once. CDR1 and CDR2 from the germline V gene are SGHTA and FQGNSA. V dropped 4 bases and J dropped 5; count of bases not matched to a gene: 7. This CDR3 spans 15 amino acids. The specimen was Tregs sorted from blood. J is TRBJ1-1 and V is TRBV7-2, with TRBD1 identical over 10 bases. The TCR comes from a human donor in good health. CDR3 nucleotide sequence: TGTGCCAGCAGCTATTTTGGACAGGGGGTTACTGAAGCTTTCTTT. Translated: CASSYFGQGVTEAFF.